This T cell receptor beta chain was captured by sequencing in a study of T cell changes during pregnancy in multiple sclerosis. Only in-frame clones appear in the TCRdb table, and some are missing; sequencing was by immunoSEQ multiplex PCR. The sample records roughly 48,000 clones, over 80% being singletons. Germline CDR1 and CDR2: SGHNT and YYREEE (reference sequence). V shed 4 bases and J shed 0 bases, with 7 bases lying between them. The CDR3 sequence is 13 residues long. The input for sequencing was CD4+ T cells from peripheral blood mononuclear cells, taken in the second trimester of pregnancy. The genes are TRBV5-4 and TRBJ1-1, with D hard to call. The TCR comes from a female donor in good health, enrolled as a control in a pregnancy study. The CDR3 region has the DNA TGTGCCAGCAGCGACGGGGTGAACACTGAAGCTTTCTTT. Its protein product is CASSDGVNTEAFF.